Below are 25 T cell receptor beta chains sequenced from a single sample in a study of immune cell composition in non-small cell lung cancer. Normal lung was taken at the farthest possible site, at least 3 cm from tumour. Using immunoSEQ multiplex PCR, the repertoire was profiled, and TCRdb retains in-frame clones only, with some absent. Of 3,000 to 4,000 clones in the sample, roughly four fifths were seen once. Material: non-adjacent lung tissue. All receptors come from a human donor with non-small cell lung cancer.

The J gene is TRBJ2-4, the V gene TRBV4-1; 7 bases fit TRBD2. J lost 0 bases, V lost 3 bases, and 2 bases had no gene match. CDR1 is MGHRA and CDR2 is YSYEKL in the germline V gene. The CDR3 sequence is 15 residues long. Written as DNA, the CDR3 is TGCGCCAGCAGCCAGGGGGGGGTAGCCAAAAACATTCAGTACTTC. Translating it yields CASSQGGVAKNIQYF.

This clone was seen just once. This sequence joins TRBV19 and TRBJ2-1; the match to TRBD2 covers 14 bases. Trimming removed 1 base from V and 7 bases from J; junction bases left unmatched: 9. The CDR3 loop spans 18 amino acids. Looked up from germline, CDR1 is LNHDA and CDR2 is SQIVND (reference sequence). The CDR3 here is CASSIGGTSGSRMNEQFF. The DNA for the CDR3 is TGTGCCAGTAGTATAGGAGGGACTAGCGGGAGCCGGATGAATGAGCAGTTCTTC.

The rearrangement links TRBV5-4 to TRBJ2-5, with 10 positions matching TRBD2. The CDR3 runs to 16 residues. Germline V gene data show CDR1 as SGHNT and CDR2 as YYREEE (reference sequence). V gave up 4 bases and J gave up 5 bases; unmatched junction bases: 11. CDR3 loop: CASSKGASGSDETQYF. CDR3 bases: TGTGCCAGCAGCAAAGGGGCTAGCGGGAGTGATGAGACCCAGTACTTC.

This chain joins TRBV6-5 and TRBJ2-3; 12 nucleotides align to TRBD2. Germline V gene lookup returns CDR1 MNHEY and CDR2 SVGAGI. This CDR3 has 16 amino acids. Unmatched junction bases numbered 2, after V lost 2 bases and J lost 2 bases. CDR3 residues: CASSYGTSGYTDTQYF. The DNA for the CDR3 is TGTGCCAGCAGTTACGGGACTAGCGGGTACACAGATACGCAGTATTTT.

The CDR3, as DNA: TGTGCCAGTAGTATGTCCGGCAGGTCCTACAATGAGCAGTTCTTC. It yields the protein CASSMSGRSYNEQFF. The chain joins TRBV19 to TRBJ2-1; no clear D gene. V lost 3 bases and J lost 1, with 10 bases in between. The germline gives CDR1 LNHDA, CDR2 SQIVND (reference sequence). There are 15 residues in the CDR3.

This clone turned up a few times. This chain joins TRBV9 and TRBJ2-5; TRBD2 matches at 7 bases. The germline V gene has CDR1 SGDLS and CDR2 YYNGEE. The length of the CDR3 is 15 residues. The ends lost 0 bases at V and 0 bases at J; junction bases unmatched: 2. The CDR3 nucleotides read TGTGCCAGCAGCGTAGCGGGAGGTTACCAAGAGACCCAGTACTTC. It codes for CASSVAGGYQETQYF.

The rearrangement uses TRBV13 and TRBJ2-1; D remains unclear. The length of the CDR3 is 14 residues. Trimming took off 4 bases at V and 2 bases at J, with 9 bases between the two ends. Germline assignment: CDR1 PRHDT and CDR2 FYEKMQ (reference sequence). The CDR3 spells CASSSPTAYNEQFF. CDR3 DNA: TGTGCCAGCAGCTCACCGACTGCCTACAATGAGCAGTTCTTC.

J is TRBJ2-6 and V is TRBV7-3; D may be TRBD1 (6 bases). CDR1 and CDR2 from the germline V gene are SGHTA and FQGTGA. This CDR3 comprises 17 residues. The V and J ends lost 3 bases and 0 bases respectively, with 12 bases between them. The CDR3 sequence: CASSLDSSYSGANVLTF. The CDR3 coding sequence is TGTGCCAGCAGCTTGGACAGCTCATACTCTGGGGCCAACGTCCTGACTTTC. The whole variable domain, filled in from reference TRBV7-3 and TRBJ2-6, reads GAGVSQTPSNKVTEKGKYVELRCDPISGHTALYWYRQSLGQGPEFLIYFQGTGAADDSGLPNDRFFAVRPEGSVSTLKIQRTERGDSAVYLCASSLDSSYSGANVLTFGAGSRLTVL.

This chain joins TRBV4-1 and TRBJ2-7; possible D gene TRBD2, 6 bases. V lost 2 bases, J lost 2 bases, and 10 bases lay in between. CDR3 length equals 14 residues. CDR1 MGHRA and CDR2 YSYEKL come from the germline V gene. The chain's CDR3 is CASSQMEGPYEQYF. DNA for the CDR3: TGCGCCAGCAGCCAAATGGAGGGGCCCTACGAGCAGTACTTC.

V is TRBV7-9 and J is TRBJ2-3, with TRBD2 matching over 12 bases. Germline CDR1 and CDR2: SEHNR and FQNEAQ (reference sequence). V was pared by 3 bases and J by 4 bases, with 2 bases of the junction left unmatched. This CDR3 is built from 15 residues. DNA of the CDR3: TGTGCCAGCAGCTTGACTAGCGGGAGACCAGATACGCAGTATTTT. Amino acid sequence: CASSLTSGRPDTQYF.

This clone was recorded once. The chain's CDR3 is CASTVSGAGANVLTF. Here the CDR3 DNA reads TGTGCCAGCACCGTTTCGGGTGCTGGGGCCAACGTCCTGACTTTC. The gene calls are TRBV5-5 and TRBJ2-6; no firm D call. Looked up from germline, CDR1 is SGHKS and CDR2 is YYEKEE (reference sequence). The CDR3 totals 15 residues. The V and J ends lost 6 bases and 2 bases respectively, with 12 bases between them.

V and J are TRBV7-9 and TRBJ2-1; no definite D call. Germline lookup yields CDR1 SEHNR and CDR2 FQNEAQ (reference sequence). CDR3 length: 13 residues. V shed 3 bases and J shed 8 bases, with 11 bases lying between them. CDR3 residues: CASSFRPADEQFF. CDR3 in DNA: TGTGCCAGCAGCTTCCGCCCCGCGGATGAGCAGTTCTTC.

This clone was recorded only once. J is TRBJ2-1 and V is TRBV7-9, with a weak D call TRBD1 (5 bases). Looked up from germline, CDR1 is SEHNR and CDR2 is FQNEAQ (reference sequence). V was clipped by 1 base and J by 10 bases, with 14 bases between them. The CDR3 runs 14 residues. Here the CDR3 DNA reads TGTGCCAGCAGCTTAGAGAGTCGGCAGGGCGAGCAGTTCTTC. Encoded protein: CASSLESRQGEQFF.

This chain connects TRBV6-1 to TRBJ1-1; no clear D. The CDR3 spans 12 residues. CDR1 is MNHNS, CDR2 SASEGT, per germline. V was clipped by 3 bases and J by 8 bases, with 10 bases between them. CDR3 amino acids: CASSDPWLEAFF. CDR3 nucleotide sequence: TGTGCCAGCAGTGATCCTTGGCTGGAAGCTTTCTTT.

The chain employs TRBV28 and TRBJ2-2; TRBD2 matches at 10 bases. The junction had 8 bases not matched to a gene; V was cut back by 5 bases and J by 5 bases. This CDR3 is 16 amino acids long. Germline V gene lookup returns CDR1 MDHEN and CDR2 SYDVKM. CDR3 residues: CASSPSGLAETGELFF. In DNA form, the CDR3 reads TGTGCCAGCAGTCCCTCTGGACTAGCGGAAACCGGGGAGCTGTTTTTT.

The chain links TRBV27 to TRBJ2-1; TRBD2 aligns across 13 bases. V lost 5 bases and J lost 4; bases outside the gene matches: 8. Germline V gene data show CDR1 as MNHEY and CDR2 as SMNVEV (reference sequence). The CDR3 spans 17 residues. The DNA of the CDR3 is TGTGCCAGCAGTCCCCGGACTAGCGGGAGTTCTTACAATGAGCAGTTCTTC. Translation gives CASSPRTSGSSYNEQFF.

The chain uses TRBV5-6 and TRBJ2-2, with D possibly being TRBD2 (7 bases). Germline CDR1 is SGHDT and CDR2 is YYEEEE. The CDR3 is made up of 18 amino acids. V was clipped by 0 bases and J by 5 bases, with 20 bases between them. The CDR3 reads CASSLGMGGALGTGELFF. The CDR3 bases are TGTGCCAGCAGCTTGGGCATGGGGGGGGCGCTTGGGACCGGGGAGCTGTTTTTT.

This clone was counted only a few times. This sequence joins TRBV4-1 and TRBJ1-1, with 9 bases identical to TRBD1. Germline lookup yields CDR1 MGHRA and CDR2 YSYEKL. The CDR3 is made up of 16 amino acids. Unmatched junction bases numbered 6, after V lost 0 bases and J lost 4 bases. The CDR3 DNA is TGCGCCAGCAGCCAAGATCCGGGACAGGGAAGCACTGAAGCTTTCTTT. This sequence encodes CASSQDPGQGSTEAFF.

By frequency in the sample, this clone is medium-sized. V gene TRBV7-9 combines with J gene TRBJ1-1; 8 bases are a match to TRBD1. The CDR3 covers 17 residues. The J segment lost 0 bases and the V segment lost 5 bases, leaving 11 bases of the junction unmatched. Germline-derived CDR1 and CDR2 are SEHNR and FQNEAQ (reference sequence). This CDR3 reads CASSPRTGRSVNTEAFF. CDR3 nucleotide sequence: TGTGCCAGCAGCCCTAGGACAGGGCGAAGTGTGAACACTGAAGCTTTCTTT.

The chain links TRBV28 to TRBJ1-3; maybe TRBD1 (5 bases). V was cut by 8 bases and J by 2 bases, with 16 bases left in between. This CDR3 comprises 15 residues. Germline loops: CDR1 MDHEN, CDR2 SYDVKM. DNA of the CDR3: TGTGCCAGCTGGGGGGGTCGGTTTACTGGAAACACCATATATTTT. Encoded protein: CASWGGRFTGNTIYF.

The chain recombines TRBV28 with TRBJ2-2; 10 bases are shared with TRBD1. The CDR3 is 18 residues long. The V gene end was trimmed by 2 bases and the J gene end by 5 bases; junction bases not matched to a gene: 11. Germline V lookup: CDR1 MDHEN, CDR2 SYDVKM. The CDR3, as DNA: TGTGCCAGCAGTTTAGGTCCGCCCCGGACAGGGGGTACCGGGGAGCTGTTTTTT. Amino acid sequence: CASSLGPPRTGGTGELFF.

V gene TRBV4-1 combines with J gene TRBJ1-1, with TRBD1 identical over 12 bases. V trimming: 4 bases; J trimming: 10 bases; junction bases outside the gene matches: 16. The CDR3 has 17 amino acids. Looked up from germline, CDR1 is MGHRA and CDR2 is YSYEKL. The CDR3: CASSPPSGQGALGRAFF. The CDR3 coding sequence is TGCGCCAGCAGCCCACCTTCGGGACAGGGGGCGCTTGGAAGAGCTTTCTTT.

The genes are TRBV5-5 and TRBJ2-7, with 11 bases aligning to TRBD2. Germline trimming cut 5 bases from V and 3 bases from J; bases unmatched to any gene: 4. The CDR3 is made up of 14 amino acids. In germline, CDR1 is SGHKS, CDR2 YYEKEE (reference sequence). In DNA, the CDR3 is TGTGCCAGCAGTGTAGGACTAGCGGGCTACGAGCAGTACTTC. Protein: CASSVGLAGYEQYF.

This rearrangement joins TRBV19 to TRBJ2-1; 9 nucleotides line up with TRBD2. The CDR3 runs to 20 residues. With 5 bases clipped from V and 0 bases from J, the junction kept 17 bases outside the gene matches. Germline assignment: CDR1 LNHDA and CDR2 SQIVND (reference sequence). CDR3 loop: CASSAPTAGGPYSSYNEQFF. For the CDR3, the DNA is TGTGCCAGTAGTGCCCCGACAGCGGGAGGTCCGTATAGCTCCTACAATGAGCAGTTCTTC. Variable domain in full (rest from reference TRBV19 and TRBJ2-1): DGGITQSPKYLFRKEGQNVTLSCEQNLNHDAMYWYRQDPGQGLRLIYYSQIVNDFQKGDIAEGYSVSREKKESFPLTVTSAQKNPTAFYLCASSAPTAGGPYSSYNEQFFGPGTRLTVL.

This chain links TRBV7-2 with TRBJ1-5, with D possibly matching TRBD1 (5 bases). CDR1 and CDR2 (germline): SGHTA, FQGNSA. Trimming removed 5 bases from V and 3 bases from J, with 17 bases in between. The CDR3 totals 16 residues. The CDR3 region has the DNA TGTGCCAGCAGCCCGGGGCGGCGGGAAACCAATCAGCCCCAGCATTTT. This gives the protein CASSPGRRETNQPQHF. Full variable domain (outside the CDR3, taken from reference TRBV7-2 and TRBJ1-5): GAGVSQSPSNKVTEKGKDVELRCDPISGHTALYWYRQSLGQGLEFLIYFQGNSAPDKSGLPSDRFSAERTGGSVSTLTIQRTQQEDSAVYLCASSPGRRETNQPQHFGDGTRLSIL.